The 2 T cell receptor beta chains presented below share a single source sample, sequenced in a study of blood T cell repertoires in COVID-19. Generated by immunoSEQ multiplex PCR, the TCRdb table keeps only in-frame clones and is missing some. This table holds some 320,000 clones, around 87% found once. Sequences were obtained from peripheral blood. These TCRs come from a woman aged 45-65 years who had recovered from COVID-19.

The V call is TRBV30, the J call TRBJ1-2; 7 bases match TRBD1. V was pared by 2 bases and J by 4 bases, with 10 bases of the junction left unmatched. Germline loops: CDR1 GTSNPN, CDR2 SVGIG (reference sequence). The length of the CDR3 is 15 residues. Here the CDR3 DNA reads TGTGCCTGGAGTCAGGGGGGTGGGCTTATCTATGGCTACACCTTC. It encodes CAWSQGGGLIYGYTF.

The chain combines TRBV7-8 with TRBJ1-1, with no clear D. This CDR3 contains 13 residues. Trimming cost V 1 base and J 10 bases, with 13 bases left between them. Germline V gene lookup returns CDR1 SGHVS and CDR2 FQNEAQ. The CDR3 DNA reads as TGTGCCAGCAGCTTAGGTGGCCCAAACAGAGCTTTCTTT. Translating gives CASSLGGPNRAFF.